A single sample is the source of the 15 T cell receptor beta chains below, sequenced in a study of T-cell memory formation after mild COVID-19. MiXCR, applied by TCRdb to the 5' RACE reads, yields one record per CDR3 protein. This table has around 130,000 distinct CDR3 sequences, more than 15% appearing once. The sample comprised PBMCs or a T cell subset sorted from them (not recorded which). The receptor source for this set is a man between 18 and 35 years old who had mild COVID-19 (a few samples of this study predate the infection). Cell type and time point are not known.

This chain links TRBV2 with TRBJ1-5; D is unclear. Germline V gives CDR1 SNHLY, CDR2 FYNNEI. The CDR3 consists of 12 residues. Trimming removed 1 base from V and 11 bases from J, with 9 bases in between. As DNA, the CDR3 is TGTGCCAGCAGTGAAGACGTCGGGGCCCAGCATTTT. Amino acids: CASSEDVGAQHF.

This clonotype occurred once. The chain couples TRBV6-1 to TRBJ1-1; no clear D gene. The CDR3 is 11 amino acids. Germline-derived CDR1 and CDR2 are MNHNS and SASEGT. Trimming cost V 5 bases and J 8 bases, with 9 bases left between them. CDR3 in amino acids: CASSRPVEAFF. The CDR3 DNA is TGTGCCAGCAGTAGACCGGTCGAAGCTTTCTTT.

This clonotype has just a few counts. The chain employs TRBV3-1 and TRBJ1-6; D not certain. CDR1 LGHDT and CDR2 YNNKEL come from the germline V gene (reference sequence). This CDR3 spans 14 amino acids. V was clipped by 3 bases and J by 7 bases, with 10 bases between them. CDR3 sequence: CASSQRHRNSPLHF. In DNA, the CDR3 is TGTGCCAGCAGCCAGCGACACCGAAATTCACCCCTCCACTTT.

V usage is TRBV3-1 and J usage is TRBJ1-5; the D gene is possibly TRBD1 (6 bases). The germline V gene encodes CDR1 LGHDT and CDR2 YNNKEL (reference sequence). This CDR3 is 15 amino acids long. The ends were cut back, 1 base at V and 5 bases at J, with 12 bases in the middle. The CDR3 is CASSQGSGGDQPQHF. The CDR3 DNA sequence: TGTGCCAGCAGCCAAGGGTCCGGGGGCGATCAGCCCCAGCATTTT.

This clonotype was seen repeatedly, ten times or more. The chain links TRBV6-2 or TRBV6-3 to TRBJ2-7, with D uncertain. This CDR3 spans 13 amino acids. Germline CDR1 reads MNHEY; CDR2 reads SVGEGT. V was cut by 6 bases and J by 0 bases, with 9 bases left in between. The CDR3 loop is CASRNMVSYEQYF. CDR3 DNA: TGTGCCAGCAGAAATATGGTCTCCTACGAGCAGTACTTC.

The V call is TRBV4-3, the J call TRBJ1-2; D unresolved. The V and J ends lost 0 bases and 5 bases respectively, with 13 bases between them. The CDR3 has 15 amino acids. In germline, CDR1 is LGHNA, CDR2 YSLEER. Here the CDR3 reads CASSQDSGGKYGYTF. Written as DNA, the CDR3 is TGCGCCAGCAGCCAAGATTCCGGAGGGAAGTATGGCTACACCTTC.

The chain joins TRBV7-9 to TRBJ2-7, with D perhaps TRBD2 (5 bases). Germline V gene data show CDR1 as SEHNR and CDR2 as FQNEAQ (reference sequence). The CDR3 contains 15 residues. The V and J ends lost 3 bases and 5 bases respectively, with 17 bases between them. The CDR3 is CASSLGLGRLDEQYV. CDR3 coding DNA: TGTGCCAGCAGCTTGGGCTTAGGGAGATTGGACGAGCAGTACGTC.

This clonotype came up a few times. The chain is built from TRBV6-5 and TRBJ2-3; D call uncertain. This CDR3 is 14 amino acids long. From germline, CDR1 is MNHEY and CDR2 SVGAGI. The V and J ends lost 0 bases and 2 bases respectively, with 6 bases between them. The CDR3 DNA reads as TGTGCCAGCAGTTACTCGAGAGCCACAGATACGCAGTATTTT. It encodes CASSYSRATDTQYF.

The rearrangement joins TRBV7-9 to TRBJ2-2; TRBD2 aligns across 8 bases. Germline CDR1 and CDR2: SEHNR and FQNEAQ (reference sequence). V shed 2 bases, J shed 0 bases, and the junction held 5 bases outside the gene matches. This CDR3 has 17 amino acids. CDR3 nucleotide sequence: TGTGCCAGCAGCTTAACAGCGGGGGCCTCGAACACCGGGGAGCTGTTTTTT. As protein: CASSLTAGASNTGELFF.

V usage is TRBV3-1 and J usage is TRBJ2-5, with D tentatively TRBD2 (6 bases). Trimming took off 4 bases at V and 4 bases at J, with 22 bases between the two ends. Germline V gene data show CDR1 as LGHDT and CDR2 as YNNKEL (reference sequence). The CDR3 has 17 residues. The CDR3 reads CASSPPRDGAGGETQYF. CDR3 DNA: TGTGCCAGCAGCCCCCCCCGGGACGGGGCCGGGGGAGAGACCCAGTACTTC.

The V and J genes are TRBV5-6 and TRBJ1-1; D unresolved. Trimming removed 6 bases from V and 3 bases from J, with 12 bases in between. CDR3 length: 13 amino acids. The V gene's germline CDR1 is SGHDT and CDR2 YYEEEE. The CDR3 spells CASTYDRDTEAFF. As DNA, the CDR3 is TGTGCCAGCACCTATGACCGCGACACTGAAGCTTTCTTT.

This clonotype was counted between two and nine times. This chain connects TRBV12-3 or TRBV12-4 to TRBJ1-1; 8 nucleotides agree with TRBD1. J gave up 3 bases and V 5 bases, and 8 bases lay outside the gene matches. The CDR3 has 15 amino acids. CDR3 DNA sequence: TGTGCCAGCAGTCTTCAACAGGGGGGGGACACTGAAGCTTTCTTT. Its translation: CASSLQQGGDTEAFF.

This chain links TRBV7-6 with TRBJ1-6, with D perhaps TRBD1 (6 bases). The CDR3 contains 16 residues. CDR1 and CDR2 (germline): SGHVS, FNYEAQ. The V and J ends lost 1 base and 7 bases respectively, with 14 bases between them. The CDR3 DNA sequence: TGTGCCAGCAGCTTAGAATCGGGGGCCGGGAATTCACCCCTCCACTTT. Protein product: CASSLESGAGNSPLHF. The full variable domain, rest sourced from reference TRBV7-6 and TRBJ1-6, is GAGVSQSPRYKVTKRGQDVALRCDPISGHVSLYWYRQALGQGPEFLTYFNYEAQQDKSGLPNDRFSAERPEGSISTLTIQRTEQRDSAMYRCASSLESGAGNSPLHFGNGTRLTVT.

The table lists this clonotype with a few counts. The chain links TRBV7-9 to TRBJ1-2; no clear D. The CDR3 has 14 amino acids. Per germline, CDR1 SEHNR and CDR2 FQNEAQ (reference sequence). Trimming cost V 3 bases and J 7 bases, with 15 bases left between them. The CDR3 loop is CASSFIPETTGYTF. DNA of the CDR3: TGTGCCAGCAGCTTTATACCTGAAACTACTGGCTACACCTTC.

The gene calls are TRBV7-2 and TRBJ2-3; 9 bases are a match to TRBD1. Germline-derived CDR1 and CDR2 are SGHTA and FQGNSA. V trimming: 9 bases; J trimming: 4 bases; junction bases outside the gene matches: 5. The CDR3 is 13 residues long. Here the CDR3 reads CASRRTGADTQYF. DNA of the CDR3: TGTGCCAGTCGGCGGACAGGGGCAGATACGCAGTATTTT.